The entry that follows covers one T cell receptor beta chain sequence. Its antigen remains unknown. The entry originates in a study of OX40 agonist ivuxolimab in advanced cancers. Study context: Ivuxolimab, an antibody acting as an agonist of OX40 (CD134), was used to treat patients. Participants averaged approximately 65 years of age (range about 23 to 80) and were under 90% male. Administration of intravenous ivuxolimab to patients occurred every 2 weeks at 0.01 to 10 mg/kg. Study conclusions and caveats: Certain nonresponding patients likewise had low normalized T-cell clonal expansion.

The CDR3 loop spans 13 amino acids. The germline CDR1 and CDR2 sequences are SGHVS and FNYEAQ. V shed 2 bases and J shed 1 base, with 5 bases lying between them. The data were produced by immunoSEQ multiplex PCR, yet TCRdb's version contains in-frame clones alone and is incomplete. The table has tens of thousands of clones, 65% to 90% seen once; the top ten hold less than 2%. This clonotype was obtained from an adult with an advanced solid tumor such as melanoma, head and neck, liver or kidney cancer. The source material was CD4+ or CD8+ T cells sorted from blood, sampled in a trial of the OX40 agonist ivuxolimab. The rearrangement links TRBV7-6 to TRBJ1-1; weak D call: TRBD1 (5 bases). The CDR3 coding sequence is TGTGCCAGCAGCTTAACAGGGAACACTGAAGCTTTCTTT. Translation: CASSLTGNTEAFF.